Below are 15 T cell receptor beta chains sequenced from a single sample in a study of cytomegalovirus exposure and HLA in healthy donors. PCR amplification relied on 60 Vbeta primers (plus 13 Jbeta primers). Repertoires were generated with immunoSEQ multiplex PCR, while TCRdb's copy carries only in-frame clones and drops some. The sample records approximately 160,000 clones, 65% to 80% being singletons. Sequencing used PBMCs. These receptors were taken from a woman aged 45-65 years in good health and CMV-seropositive.

This clone was counted a few times. The J gene is TRBJ1-1, the V gene TRBV5-8; D perhaps matches TRBD1 (5 bases). Trimming removed 1 base at V and 4 bases at J, with 11 bases between. The CDR3 covers 14 residues. Per the germline V gene, CDR1 is SGHTS and CDR2 is YDEGEE. The CDR3 nucleotides are TGTGCCAGCAGCTTGAATTGGGGGGGCACTGAAGCTTTCTTT. Protein sequence: CASSLNWGGTEAFF.

The chain carries TRBV5-4 and TRBJ2-1, with 8 bases aligning to TRBD2. The CDR3 runs 16 residues. Germline V gene sequence: CDR1 SGHNT, CDR2 YYREEE (reference sequence). J was trimmed by 4 bases and V by 3 bases; bases with no gene match: 9. The CDR3 sequence is CASSSTGGALYNEQFF. The CDR3 coding sequence is TGTGCCAGCAGCTCTACCGGGGGGGCCTTATACAATGAGCAGTTCTTC.

The chain combines TRBV5-1 with TRBJ1-1; TRBD1 matches at 7 bases. In germline, CDR1 is SGHRS, CDR2 YFSETQ. The CDR3 is 12 residues long. V was pared by 3 bases and J by 7 bases, with 3 bases of the junction left unmatched. CDR3 coding DNA: TGCGCCAGCAGCTGGACAGGAGGTGAAGCTTTCTTT. This codes for CASSWTGGEAFF.

The chain links TRBV6-1 to TRBJ1-5; 7 bases are shared with TRBD1. In germline, CDR1 is MNHNS, CDR2 SASEGT. CDR3 length: 15 amino acids. The V and J ends lost 2 bases and 3 bases, in that order; junction bases with no gene match: 4. CDR3 amino acids: CASSESRGANQPQHF. Here the CDR3 DNA reads TGTGCCAGCAGTGAATCCAGGGGGGCCAATCAGCCCCAGCATTTT.

CDR3 amino acids: CASSQDRGVQGYTF. DNA for the CDR3: TGCGCCAGCAGCCAAGATCGGGGGGTGCAGGGCTACACCTTC. V usage is TRBV4-1 and J usage is TRBJ1-2; D is perhaps TRBD1 (5 bases). The CDR3 is 14 residues long. The germline V gene encodes CDR1 MGHRA and CDR2 YSYEKL. Trimming pared 0 bases from V and 8 bases from J, leaving 13 bases between.

The chain is built from TRBV18 and TRBJ2-7, with D uncertain. Trimming left V 2 bases short and J 3 bases short, with 8 bases between. Looked up from germline, CDR1 is KGHSH and CDR2 is LQKENI. The CDR3 has 13 residues. This CDR3 is CASSPSVFYEQYF. DNA of the CDR3: TGTGCCAGCTCACCATCCGTGTTCTACGAGCAGTACTTC.

CDR3 coding DNA: TGCGGACTGGGCCCGAACAATGAGCAGTTCTTC. Translation: CGLGPNNEQFF. The rearrangement links TRBV20-1 to TRBJ2-1; a possible D gene is TRBD2 (5 bases). The length of the CDR3 is 11 residues. CDR1 and CDR2 (germline): DFQATT, SNEGSKA (reference sequence).

The rearrangement joins TRBV30 to TRBJ1-6, with D possibly TRBD1 on 5 matching bases. V lost 0 bases and J 3 bases, leaving 15 bases between the germline ends. The germline V gene has CDR1 GTSNPN and CDR2 SVGIG (reference sequence). CDR3 length equals 17 residues. CDR3 sequence (DNA): TGTGCCTGGAGTGTACCCGGGGGTAGGTTCTATAATTCACCCCTCCACTTT. This gives the protein CAWSVPGGRFYNSPLHF.

This clone was seen a single time. The J gene is TRBJ2-1, the V gene TRBV4-3, with D possibly TRBD2 on 6 matching bases. Per the germline V gene, CDR1 is LGHNA and CDR2 is YSLEER. Trimming stripped 0 bases from V and 4 bases from J, with 13 bases between. The CDR3 has 16 residues. CDR3 nucleotides: TGCGCCAGCAGCCAAGAAGCTGTCGGGGGTTACAATGAGCAGTTCTTC. It codes for CASSQEAVGGYNEQFF.

The chain combines TRBV6-6 with TRBJ1-5; no definite D call. The germline gives CDR1 MNHNY, CDR2 SVGAGI (reference sequence). Trimming removed 2 bases at V and 7 bases at J, with 18 bases between. The CDR3 runs to 16 residues. CDR3 protein: CASSYPDGRGSQPQHF. The CDR3 DNA reads TGTGCCAGCAGTTACCCGGACGGACGGGGAAGCCAGCCCCAGCATTTT.

The chain recombines TRBV19 with TRBJ2-1; 7 nucleotides agree with TRBD2. Germline loops: CDR1 LNHDA, CDR2 SQIVND (reference sequence). After removal of 7 bases from V and 5 bases from J, the junction contained 5 bases not matched to a gene. CDR3 length: 13 amino acids. CDR3 bases: TGTGCCAGTACCCCGGGGGGACACAATGAGCAGTTCTTC. As protein: CASTPGGHNEQFF. The full variable domain, rest sourced from reference TRBV19 and TRBJ2-1, is DGGITQSPKYLFRKEGQNVTLSCEQNLNHDAMYWYRQDPGQGLRLIYYSQIVNDFQKGDIAEGYSVSREKKESFPLTVTSAQKNPTAFYLCASTPGGHNEQFFGPGTRLTVL.

The rearrangement uses TRBV5-1 and TRBJ2-1; 9 bases agree with TRBD1. With 3 bases clipped from V and 8 bases from J, the junction kept 3 bases outside the gene matches. The V gene's germline CDR1 is SGHRS and CDR2 YFSETQ. The CDR3 is 13 amino acids. The CDR3 DNA sequence: TGCGCCAGCAGCTCGGGACAGGGCGATGAGCAGTTCTTC. Its translation: CASSSGQGDEQFF.

V gene TRBV27 combines with J gene TRBJ2-3; 7 bases are shared with TRBD1. The germline V gene encodes CDR1 MNHEY and CDR2 SMNVEV (reference sequence). V gave up 6 bases and J gave up 2 bases; unmatched junction bases: 5. CDR3 length: 14 amino acids. The CDR3 is CASSRQGFTDTQYF. Written as DNA, the CDR3 is TGTGCCAGCAGCCGACAGGGTTTCACAGATACGCAGTATTTT.

The chain carries TRBV7-6 and TRBJ1-4; the match to TRBD1 covers 7 bases. J lost 3 bases, V lost 4 bases, and 5 bases had no gene match. The CDR3 runs to 15 residues. Germline CDR1 SGHVS, CDR2 FNYEAQ. The CDR3 loop is CASSSQGFANEKLFF. CDR3 DNA sequence: TGTGCCAGCAGCTCACAGGGGTTCGCTAATGAAAAACTGTTTTTT.

This clone was recorded a few times. The rearrangement uses TRBV5-1 and TRBJ2-7; TRBD1 aligns across 8 bases. CDR3 length: 15 residues. Germline CDR1 reads SGHRS; CDR2 reads YFSETQ. V was clipped by 4 bases and J by 2 bases; unmatched bases: 8. CDR3 sequence: CASSLPGTGPYEQYF. The CDR3 DNA sequence: TGCGCCAGCAGCCTTCCCGGGACAGGTCCCTACGAGCAGTACTTC.